The clone carrying this T cell receptor (beta chain) is a singleton in its sample. Its cognate antigen is unknown. Data came from immunoSEQ multiplex PCR; TCRdb stores just in-frame clones and leaves some out. The repertoire has about 120,000 clones, 80% to 90% of them found once; the top ten carry 8% to 10%. These data come from a study of T cell responses to AZD1222 COVID-19 vaccine. Background on the study: Both about-4-week and about-12-week second-dose recipients were combined.

General study results and limits: The donor group comprised mostly white British people and more females; the analysis possibly underestimated clonal diversity. Reports say nearly half of spike-specific TCRs go after unmutated variant regions. With two AZD1222 doses given, Spike-specific TCR breadth and depth both rose.

Between the trimmed V and J ends, which lost 6 bases and 0 bases, there was a span of 21 bases. The CDR3 covers 18 residues. Germline loops: CDR1 MNHEY, CDR2 SVGEGT. The sequence was collected from an adult in good health. This sample comprised peripheral blood, obtained on day 0 of AZD1222 vaccination. The chain joins TRBV6-2 or TRBV6-3 to TRBJ1-3; D is uncertain. In DNA, the CDR3 is TGTGCCAGCAGCAGACCCGCCAGTCGACGGAGCTCTGGAAACACCATATATTTT. Its protein is CASSRPASRRSSGNTIYF.